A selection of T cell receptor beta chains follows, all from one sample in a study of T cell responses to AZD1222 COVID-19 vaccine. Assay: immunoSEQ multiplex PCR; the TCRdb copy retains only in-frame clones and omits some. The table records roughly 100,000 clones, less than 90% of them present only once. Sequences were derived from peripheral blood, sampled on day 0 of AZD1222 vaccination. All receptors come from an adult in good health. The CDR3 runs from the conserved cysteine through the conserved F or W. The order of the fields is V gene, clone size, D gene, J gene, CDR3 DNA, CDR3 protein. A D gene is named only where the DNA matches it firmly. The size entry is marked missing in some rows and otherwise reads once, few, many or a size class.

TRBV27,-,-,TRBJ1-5,TGTGCCAGCCGTTCGGGGGCCGCTGGCAATCAGCCCCAGCATTTT,CASRSGAAGNQPQHF
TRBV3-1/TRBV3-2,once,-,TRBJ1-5,TGTGCCAGCAGCCAACAGGGTCAGCCCCAGCATTTT,CASSQQGQPQHF
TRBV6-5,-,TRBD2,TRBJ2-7,TGTGCCACTACTAGCGGGGGGACCTACGAGCAGTACTTC,CATTSGGTYEQYF
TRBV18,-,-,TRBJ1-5,TGTGCCAGCTCACCAGAGTACAATCAGCCCCAGCATTTT,CASSPEYNQPQHF
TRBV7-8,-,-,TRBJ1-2,TGTGCCAGCAGCTGGCAGGGTCCGGGTGGCTACACCTTC,CASSWQGPGGYTF
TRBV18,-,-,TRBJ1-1,TGTGCCAGCTCACCATCCCAGGAGGGAAATACTGAAGCTTTCTTT,CASSPSQEGNTEAFF
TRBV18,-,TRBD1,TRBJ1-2,TGTGCCAGCTCACCATCAGGACAGGCCGATGGCTACACCTTC,CASSPSGQADGYTF
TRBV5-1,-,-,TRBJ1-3,TGCGCCAGCAGCCCTTTGGCAGACGCTAACTCTGGAAACACCATATATTTT,CASSPLADANSGNTIYF
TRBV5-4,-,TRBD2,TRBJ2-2,TGTGCCAGCAGTCGACTAGCGGGAGGAACCGGGGAGCTGTTTTTT,CASSRLAGGTGELFF
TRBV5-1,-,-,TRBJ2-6,TGCGCCAGCACCAGCGTTCTCGGGGCCAACGTCCTGACTTTC,CASTSVLGANVLTF
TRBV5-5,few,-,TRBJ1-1,TGTGCCAGCAGCTTGGGTTCAGCCGAGAACACTGAAGCTTTCTTT,CASSLGSAENTEAFF
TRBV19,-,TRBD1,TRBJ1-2,TGTGCCAGTAGTATCGCCAGGACAGGAACATCCTATGGCTACACCTTC,CASSIARTGTSYGYTF
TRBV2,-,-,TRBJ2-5,TGTGCCAGCAGGGGGAGCCGGGGTGGGACCCAAGAGACCCAGTACTTC,CASRGSRGGTQETQYF
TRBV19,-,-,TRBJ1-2,TGTGCCAGTAGTATTAGAAGCAGCGGAACTCTTGGTGGCTACACCTTC,CASSIRSSGTLGGYTF
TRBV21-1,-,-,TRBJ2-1,TGTGCCAGCAGATCAGGGGTCCTCCCGGGGAATGAGCAGTTCTTC,CASRSGVLPGNEQFF
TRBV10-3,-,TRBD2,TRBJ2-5,TGTGCCATCAGTGACTGGACTAGCGGGAGGCACGGCCAAGAGACCCAGTACTTC,CAISDWTSGRHGQETQYF
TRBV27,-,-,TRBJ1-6,TGTGCCAGCAGTTTATCGATGATAGGGGAGCGCGGTTCACCCCTCCACTTT,CASSLSMIGERGSPLHF
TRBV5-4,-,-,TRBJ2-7,TGTGCCAGCAGCCCTCGACCGGGATCGAATCCTTCGGAGCAGTACTTC,CASSPRPGSNPSEQYF
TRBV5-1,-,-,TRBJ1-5,TGCGCCAGCAGCTTGGAGTCAGGGAATCAGCCCCAGCATTTT,CASSLESGNQPQHF
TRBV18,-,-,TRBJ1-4,TGTGCCAGCTCACCGCGGGGCGGGGAAGAAAAACTGTTTTTT,CASSPRGGEEKLFF
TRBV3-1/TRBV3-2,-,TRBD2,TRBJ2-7,TGTGCCAGCAGCCCGTCCGTGGGGAGCGGGGGCTCCGAGCAGTACTTC,CASSPSVGSGGSEQYF
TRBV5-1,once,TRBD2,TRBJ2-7,TGCGCCAGCAGCTTGGTACCTAGCGGGAGCTCCTACGAGCAGTACTTC,CASSLVPSGSSYEQYF
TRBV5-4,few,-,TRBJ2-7,TGTGCCAGCAGCCGTCTTGGGGAACCCTACGAGCAGTACTTC,CASSRLGEPYEQYF
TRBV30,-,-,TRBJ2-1,TGTGCCTGGAGCCCACTGGAGTACAATGAGCAGTTCTTC,CAWSPLEYNEQFF
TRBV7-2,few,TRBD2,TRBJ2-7,TGTGCCAGCAGTCTACGACACCAAACTAGCGGGAGTTTCTACGAGCAGTACTTC,CASSLRHQTSGSFYEQYF
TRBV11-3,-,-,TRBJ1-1,TGTGCCAGCAGTCGTACAGTGAACACTGAAGCTTTCTTT,CASSRTVNTEAFF
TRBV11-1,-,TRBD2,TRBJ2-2,TGTGCCAGCAGCTTCGCAGGACTAGGTGCCGGGGAGCTGTTTTTT,CASSFAGLGAGELFF
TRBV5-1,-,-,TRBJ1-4,TGCGCCAGCACTCCCCGGGGAGGCGGTGAAAAACTGTTTTTT,CASTPRGGGEKLFF
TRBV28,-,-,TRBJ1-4,TGTGCCAGCAGTCCTTCCCGACAGAGCTTTAATGAAAAACTGTTTTTT,CASSPSRQSFNEKLFF
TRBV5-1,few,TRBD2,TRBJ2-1,TGCGCCAGCAGCTTGGTTGGGCGGGAGGGTGAGCAGTTCTTC,CASSLVGREGEQFF
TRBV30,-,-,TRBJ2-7,TGTGCCTGGAACGCAGGGGTATCCTACGAGCAGTACTTC,CAWNAGVSYEQYF
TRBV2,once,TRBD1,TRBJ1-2,TGTGCCAGCAGCAGGGGGAGGGGCGGCTACACCTTC,CASSRGRGGYTF
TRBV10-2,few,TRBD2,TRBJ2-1,TGCGCCAGCAGTGAGTGGGGGGGGGAGCAGTTCTTC,CASSEWGGEQFF
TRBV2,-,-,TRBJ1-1,TGTGCCAGCAGTCCAGACATGAACACTGAAGCTTTCTTT,CASSPDMNTEAFF
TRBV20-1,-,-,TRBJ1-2,TGCAGTGCTAGTCTATCCGGGGGCGACTATGGCTACACCTTC,CSASLSGGDYGYTF
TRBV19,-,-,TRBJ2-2,TGTGCCAGTACAGGGAATTTGAACACCGGGGAGCTGTTTTTT,CASTGNLNTGELFF
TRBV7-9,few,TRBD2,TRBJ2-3,TGTGCCAGCAGCTCCGGGACTAGCGGGAGCACAGATACGCAGTATTTT,CASSSGTSGSTDTQYF
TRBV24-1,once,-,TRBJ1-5,TGTGCCACCAGTGATCGGATAGCCGCTACGCCCCAGCATTTT,CATSDRIAATPQHF
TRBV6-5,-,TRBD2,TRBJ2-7,TGTGCCAGCAGTTTGATGAGGACTAGCAACGCTCTCGAGCAGTACTTC,CASSLMRTSNALEQYF
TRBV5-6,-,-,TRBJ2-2,TGTGCCAGCAAGTTTACCATGAACACCGGGGAGCTGTTTTTT,CASKFTMNTGELFF
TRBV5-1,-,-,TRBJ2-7,TGCGCCAGCAGCTTGGCCCAGGGGCTCGCTCACTACGAGCAGTACTTC,CASSLAQGLAHYEQYF
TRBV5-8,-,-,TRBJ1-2,TGTGCCAGCAGCTTGATTGGCTACACCTTC,CASSLIGYTF
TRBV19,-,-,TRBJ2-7,TGTGCCGTAACGGCACCCGGGTCCCGCGAGCAGTACTTC,CAVTAPGSREQYF
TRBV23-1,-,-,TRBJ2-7,TGCGCCAGCAGTCAATCGCCAACCTACGAGCAGTACTTC,CASSQSPTYEQYF
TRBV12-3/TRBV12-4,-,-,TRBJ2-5,TGTGCCAGCAGTTCTATTAAAGAGACCCAGTACTTC,CASSSIKETQYF
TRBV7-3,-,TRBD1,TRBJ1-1,TGTGCCACCTCGGGACAGATGAACACTGAAGCTTTCTTT,CATSGQMNTEAFF
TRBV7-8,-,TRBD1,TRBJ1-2,TGTGCCAGCAGCCCCTGGAGGCAGGGGGACTACTATGGCTACACCTTC,CASSPWRQGDYYGYTF
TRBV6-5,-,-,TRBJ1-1,TGTGCCACTGAATCGACAGAAACTGAAGCTTTCTTT,CATESTETEAFF
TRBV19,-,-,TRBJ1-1,TGTGCCAGTAGTACGACCGACATAGGGAACACTGAAGCTTTCTTT,CASSTTDIGNTEAFF
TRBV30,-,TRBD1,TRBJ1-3,TGTGCCTGGAGGCAGACAGGGTCTGGAAACACCATATATTTT,CAWRQTGSGNTIYF
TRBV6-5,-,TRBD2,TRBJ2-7,TGTGCCAGCAGTTACGGGACTAGCGGAATGTACGAGCAGTACTTC,CASSYGTSGMYEQYF
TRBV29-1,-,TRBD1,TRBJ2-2,TGCAGCGTTGTGACAGGGAGTAACACCGGGGAGCTGTTTTTT,CSVVTGSNTGELFF
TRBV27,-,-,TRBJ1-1,TGTGCCAGCGTGGAGAGACGATGGGGCAACACTGAAGCTTTCTTT,CASVERRWGNTEAFF
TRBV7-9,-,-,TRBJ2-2,TGTGCCAGCAGCTTGTTCGGGGCTGCGAACACCGGGGAGCTGTTTTTT,CASSLFGAANTGELFF
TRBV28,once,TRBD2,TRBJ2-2,TGTGCCAGCACTTCGAACGGGAGGGTCACCGGGGAGCTGTTTTTT,CASTSNGRVTGELFF